Reported below is one TCR beta chain. Its specificity is unknown. The data were taken from a study of hypomethylating agent response in myelodysplastic syndrome. The table came from immunoSEQ multiplex PCR; TCRdb's copy has only in-frame clones and leaves some out. There are around 3,600 clones in the sample; 82% occur only once, and around 5.2% lies in the top ten. The study's findings and limits: This small study analyzed only 11 patients. Possible novel MDS antigen recognition by shared GLIPH2 clusters needs experimental validation.

The CDR3 totals 15 residues. The germline V gene encodes CDR1 KGHSH and CDR2 LQKENI. Trimming took 4 bases from V and 6 from J; bases not matched to a gene: 5. The chain has TRBV18 and TRBJ2-1; 11 positions agree with TRBD2. The sequences come from bone marrow, collected before or after starting hypomethylating agent treatment for myelodysplastic syndrome (not recorded which). This receptor was identified in a human donor with myelodysplastic syndrome. This chain's CDR3 is CASSLAGGTFNEQFF. CDR3 coding DNA: TGTGCCAGCTCACTAGCGGGGGGGACTTTCAATGAGCAGTTCTTC.